One and the same sample provided the 11 T cell receptor beta chains below, sequenced in a study of vaccination and CD4 T cells after COVID-19. Their antigen targets remain unknown. Sequencing of cultured CD4+ T cell DNA used the Oncomine TCR Beta short-read assay. TCRdb recomputed calls from the PCR reads with MiXCR, one row per CDR3 protein. The sample yields some 15,000 distinct CDR3 sequences, 63% seen once. Treatment denoted: approximately 9-day PBMC culture with coronavirus spike peptide pools or control peptides (ViraFEST assay). Sequenced sample: CD4+ T cells from blood, cultured in vitro. These receptors all come from a human donor who had recovered from COVID-19.

The rearrangement links TRBV7-8 to TRBJ1-6; the D is unclear. The CDR3 is made up of 18 amino acids. V was cut by 5 bases and J by 0 bases, with 17 bases left in between. Germline V gives CDR1 SGHVS, CDR2 FQNEAQ. For the CDR3, the DNA is TGTGCCAGCAGCCTAGGCCCGCCCGTCGTCTCCTATAATTCACCCCTCCACTTT. Its protein is CASSLGPPVVSYNSPLHF.

This clonotype occurred a few times. This CDR3 reads CASSIQGAGNSPLHF. The DNA for the CDR3 is TGTGCCAGTAGTATCCAGGGGGCTGGTAATTCACCCCTCCACTTT. The chain employs TRBV19 and TRBJ1-6; 8 positions agree with TRBD1. The ends lost 3 bases at V and 6 bases at J; junction bases unmatched: 4. This CDR3 spans 15 amino acids. The germline CDR1 and CDR2 sequences are LNHDA and SQIVND (reference sequence).

The CDR3 region has the DNA TGTGCCAGCAGGTTCAGCGCTACGGAAGCTTTCTTT. Its protein is CASRFSATEAFF. The chain carries TRBV2 and TRBJ1-1; no clear D. The germline gives CDR1 SNHLY, CDR2 FYNNEI. V gave up 6 bases and J gave up 8 bases, with 13 bases separating them. The CDR3 sequence is 12 residues long.

The chain carries TRBV12-3 or TRBV12-4 and TRBJ1-2, with D unresolved. This CDR3 region has 16 residues. Trimming pared 1 base from V and 0 bases from J, leaving 12 bases between. The CDR3 coding sequence is TGTGCCAGCAGTTTAGGTTTGGGGTCATCTAACTATGGCTACACCTTC. Translation gives CASSLGLGSSNYGYTF.

The CDR3 nucleotides are TGTGCCAGCAGCGTACAGGGGGCGCCGGTCGCCACTGAAGCTTTCTTT. This codes for CASSVQGAPVATEAFF. This chain links TRBV9 with TRBJ1-1; 8 bases are a match to TRBD1. Germline CDR1 reads SGDLS; CDR2 reads YYNGEE. The CDR3 loop spans 16 amino acids. Trimming removed 1 base from V and 4 bases from J; junction bases left unmatched: 9.

V and J are TRBV6-5 and TRBJ1-3; D is possibly TRBD1 (6 bases). There are 14 residues in the CDR3. Germline-derived CDR1 and CDR2 are MNHEY and SVGAGI. The V end was cut by 2 bases, the J end by 2 bases, with 7 bases between. CDR3 sequence: CASSYRGPGNTIYF. The CDR3 DNA follows: TGTGCCAGCAGTTACCGGGGGCCTGGAAACACCATATATTTT.

The chain is built from TRBV18 and TRBJ1-1; D remains ambiguous. Germline assignment: CDR1 KGHSH and CDR2 LQKENI. The CDR3 consists of 14 residues. Trimming took 2 bases from V and 3 from J, leaving 10 bases between them. Here the CDR3 DNA reads TGTGCCAGCTCACCATTGTTAGAGTACACTGAAGCTTTCTTT. Translating gives CASSPLLEYTEAFF. Complete variable domain (other parts from reference TRBV18 and TRBJ1-1): NAGVMQNPRHLVRRRGQEARLRCSPMKGHSHVYWYRQLPEEGLKFMVYLQKENIIDESGMPKERFSAEFPKEGPSILRIQQVVRGDSAAYFCASSPLLEYTEAFFGQGTRLTVV.

V usage is TRBV15 and J usage is TRBJ2-1; 13 bases align to TRBD2. The germline V gene encodes CDR1 LNHNV and CDR2 YYDKDF (reference sequence). This CDR3 region has 16 residues. V was clipped by 0 bases and J by 6 bases; unmatched bases: 2. CDR3 coding DNA: TGTGCCACCAGCAGAGATCGGACTAGCGGGAGCAATGAGCAGTTCTTC. This gives the protein CATSRDRTSGSNEQFF.

The chain has TRBV25-1 and TRBJ2-3, with TRBD1 identical over 7 bases. The CDR3 is made up of 13 amino acids. With 4 bases clipped from V and 5 bases from J, the junction kept 3 bases outside the gene matches. Per germline, CDR1 MGHDK and CDR2 SYGVNS. The CDR3 sequence: CASSAPGGDTQYF. Written as DNA, the CDR3 is TGTGCCAGCAGTGCGCCAGGGGGAGATACGCAGTATTTT.

This clonotype has more than one count but fewer than ten. CDR3 DNA sequence: TGCAGTGCTCGGGACGGTACTAACTATGGCTACACCTTC. Translated: CSARDGTNYGYTF. The genes are TRBV20-1 and TRBJ1-2; D perhaps matches TRBD1 (5 bases). Germline V gene lookup returns CDR1 DFQATT and CDR2 SNEGSKA (reference sequence). This CDR3 has 13 residues. The V end lost 5 bases, the J end lost 0 bases, and 10 bases lay between the germline ends.

The J gene is TRBJ2-7, the V gene TRBV5-5, with TRBD2 as a possible D gene (5 bases). CDR1 and CDR2 from the germline V gene are SGHKS and YYEKEE (reference sequence). V lost 3 bases, J lost 1 base, and 8 bases lay in between. There are 13 residues in the CDR3. In DNA, the CDR3 is TGTGCCAGCAGCTGGACGGGATCCTACGAGCAGTACTTC. Translating gives CASSWTGSYEQYF.